The rows below give T cell receptor beta chains drawn from one sample of a study of pediatric ulcerative colitis. The protocol was immunoSEQ multiplex PCR, while the TCRdb copy is restricted to in-frame clones and leaves out a portion. The sample comprises about 64,000 clones, about 90% of which are singletons, and about 3.5% rests with the top ten. Material for sequencing was blood. These receptors all come from a boy younger than 18 with severe ulcerative colitis. Each CDR3 is given with its conserved first and last residue. A D gene is named only where the DNA matches it firmly. Rows may omit the clone size; those that give it use once, few, many or a size class.

V	size	D	J	DNA	CDR3
TRBV29-1	.	.	TRBJ2-5	TGCAGCGTTGACCCGGCATTAGCCGGGGCCTACCAAGAGACCCAGTACTTC	CSVDPALAGAYQETQYF
TRBV5-8	.	TRBD2	TRBJ2-3	TGTGCCAGCACACTAGCGGGAAACACAGATACGCAGTATTTT	CASTLAGNTDTQYF
TRBV18	.	.	TRBJ2-5	TGTGCCAGCTCACAGGGACAACAAGGAGAGACCCAGTACTTC	CASSQGQQGETQYF
TRBV30	few	.	TRBJ1-1	TGTGCCTGGAGTATAACAGGGCGACGAGCTTTCTTT	CAWSITGRRAFF
TRBV14	.	.	TRBJ1-1	TGTGCCAGCAGCCAAGAGAACACTGAAGCTTTCTTT	CASSQENTEAFF
TRBV6-5	.	.	TRBJ2-4	TGTGCCAGCACCGACCAAGGAAACATTCAGTACTTC	CASTDQGNIQYF
TRBV7-9	.	TRBD2	TRBJ2-3	TGTGCCAGCAGCCCTTCTAGCGGGATGGGCACGCAGTATTTT	CASSPSSGMGTQYF
TRBV7-9	.	.	TRBJ2-7	TGTGCCAGCAGCTTTTCTGAATACGAGCAGTACTTC	CASSFSEYEQYF
TRBV29-1	.	.	TRBJ1-1	TGCAGCGTTGCTTCCGTCCAGAACACTGAAGCTTTCTTT	CSVASVQNTEAFF
TRBV30	.	.	TRBJ2-1	TGTGCCTGTACTTACGGAGGGGAGCAGTTCTTC	CACTYGGEQFF
TRBV15	few	.	TRBJ1-2	TGTGCCACCAGCAGAGTTCTGGGGGTCTATGGCTACACCTTC	CATSRVLGVYGYTF
TRBV19	.	.	TRBJ2-3	TGTGCCAGTACCAACACAGATACGCAGTATTTT	CASTNTDTQYF
TRBV25-1	.	TRBD1	TRBJ1-1	TGTGCCAGCAGTGGGACAGGGGTGAGCACTGAAGCTTTCTTT	CASSGTGVSTEAFF
TRBV6-1	.	TRBD2	TRBJ2-5	TGTGCCAGCACCAGACTAGCGAGGGAGACCCAGTACTTC	CASTRLARETQYF
TRBV27	.	TRBD2	TRBJ2-3	TGTGCCAGCAGACTAGCGGCACCCCATACGCAGTATTTT	CASRLAAPHTQYF
TRBV2	once	TRBD1	TRBJ2-1	TGTGCCAGCAGTGCGACAGGGATTTCATACAATGAGCAGTTCTTC	CASSATGISYNEQFF
TRBV9	.	.	TRBJ2-2	TGTGCCAGCAGCGCAGGTAACACCGGGGAGCTGTTTTTT	CASSAGNTGELFF
TRBV23-1	.	.	TRBJ1-2	TGCGCCAGCAGTCAATCGGGCAAAACCCGGGGAGTCTATGGCTACACCTTC	CASSQSGKTRGVYGYTF
TRBV7-9	.	TRBD1	TRBJ2-7	TGTGCCAGCAGCGGCCCTGGACAGGGAAACGAGCAGTACTTC	CASSGPGQGNEQYF
TRBV9	.	TRBD2	TRBJ2-7	TGTGCCAGCAGTACAGCGGGAGGACCCTACGAGCAGTACTTC	CASSTAGGPYEQYF
TRBV2	.	.	TRBJ2-7	TGTGCCAGCAGTAAGGCCGGCTCCTACGAGCAGTACTTC	CASSKAGSYEQYF
TRBV7-9	.	TRBD2	TRBJ2-1	TGTGCCAGCAGCTTAGCGGGTGTAGCGGGAGTAAATGAGCAGTTCTTC	CASSLAGVAGVNEQFF
TRBV11-2	.	TRBD2	TRBJ2-5	TGTGCCAGCAGCTGGGGACTAGCGAGGAGGCAAGAGACCCAGTACTTC	CASSWGLARRQETQYF
TRBV19	.	.	TRBJ2-1	TGTGCCAGTGGACGGGACTCCTACAATGAGCAGTTCTTC	CASGRDSYNEQFF
TRBV4-1	.	.	TRBJ2-4	TGCGCCAGCAGCCAGACCGACGAATTAGCCAAAAACATTCAGTACTTC	CASSQTDELAKNIQYF
TRBV13	.	.	TRBJ2-5	TGTGCCAGCAGCTCCAGGGGCAAGGGGGAGACCCAGTACTTC	CASSSRGKGETQYF
TRBV25-1	.	TRBD2	TRBJ2-7	TGTGCCAGCACTAGCGGGAGTGGCTCCTACGAGCAGTACTTC	CASTSGSGSYEQYF
TRBV27	.	.	TRBJ1-2	TGTGCCAGCAGTTTGGGGCCGGGGGGAGCTGGTGGCTACACCTTC	CASSLGPGGAGGYTF
TRBV19	.	.	TRBJ1-2	TGTGCCAGTCGGGGGGCGATCAGCCCTGAAAACTATGGCTACACCTTC	CASRGAISPENYGYTF
TRBV28	.	.	TRBJ1-5	TGTGCCAGCAGTTTAGCGGGACAATCCTATCAGCCCCAGCATTTT	CASSLAGQSYQPQHF
TRBV27	.	.	TRBJ2-5	TGTGCCAGCAGTTTACGGGGCTCGGGGCAAGAGACCCAGTACTTC	CASSLRGSGQETQYF
TRBV2	.	.	TRBJ1-3	TGTGCCAGCAGTGATGAGGGAAAGGCTGGAAACACCATATATTTT	CASSDEGKAGNTIYF
TRBV10-3	.	.	TRBJ1-2	TGTGCCATCAGCCTTGCTCTCGGTCCCGAATATGGCTACACCTTC	CAISLALGPEYGYTF
TRBV10-3	.	.	TRBJ2-7	TGTGCCATCAGGGGCGAGAACGTCCCCTACGAGCAGTACTTC	CAIRGENVPYEQYF
TRBV19	.	TRBD2	TRBJ2-7	TGTGCGACGGGGACTACCGCCTACGAGCAGTACTTC	CATGTTAYEQYF
TRBV7-2	.	.	TRBJ2-3	TGTGCCAGCAGCTTAGCGGTTGGATGGGATTTGGAAACAGATACGCAGTATTTT	CASSLAVGWDLETDTQYF
TRBV7-2	.	TRBD1	TRBJ1-2	TGTGCCAGCAGCTTATGGACAGGGGATTTGTATGGCTACACCTTC	CASSLWTGDLYGYTF
TRBV7-2	.	TRBD1	TRBJ2-7	TGTGCCAGCAGCCCCGGGACAGGGGCCTACGAGCAGTACTTC	CASSPGTGAYEQYF
TRBV7-2	few	TRBD2	TRBJ2-3	TGTGCCAGCAGCTTAGGGGGCGGGAGGGCCGCAGATACGCAGTATTTT	CASSLGGGRAADTQYF